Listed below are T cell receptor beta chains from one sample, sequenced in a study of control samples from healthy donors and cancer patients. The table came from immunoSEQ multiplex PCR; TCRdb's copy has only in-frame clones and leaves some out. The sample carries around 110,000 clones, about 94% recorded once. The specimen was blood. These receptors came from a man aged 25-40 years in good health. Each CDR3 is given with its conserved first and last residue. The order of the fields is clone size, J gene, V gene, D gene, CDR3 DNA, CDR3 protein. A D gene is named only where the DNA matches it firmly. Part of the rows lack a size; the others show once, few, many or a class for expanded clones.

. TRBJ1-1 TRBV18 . TGTGCCAGCTCACCGGGACAAGCCAACACTGAAGCTTTCTTT CASSPGQANTEAFF
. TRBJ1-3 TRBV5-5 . TGTGCCAGCAGCTTGGGGGCTTCCTCTGGAAACACCATATATTTT CASSLGASSGNTIYF
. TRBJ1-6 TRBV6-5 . TGTGCCAGCAGTTACTTACCCAGGGGATCCAATTCACCCCTCCACTTT CASSYLPRGSNSPLHF
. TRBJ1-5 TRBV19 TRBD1 TGTGCCAGTGACTTTACCAGGGGGAATCAGCCCCAGCATTTT CASDFTRGNQPQHF
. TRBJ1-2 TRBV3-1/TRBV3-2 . TGTGCCAGCAGCCTGGAGGTGGGGGGTGCTAACTATGGCTACACCTTC CASSLEVGGANYGYTF
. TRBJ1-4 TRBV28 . TGTGCCAGCAGTTTAATAGGGGTCGGTCAGGGTGAAGAAAAACTGTTTTTT CASSLIGVGQGEEKLFF
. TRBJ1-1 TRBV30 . TGTGCCTGGAGTGTGTTGGGTTACACTGAAGCTTTCTTT CAWSVLGYTEAFF
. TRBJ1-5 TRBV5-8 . TGTGCCAGCAGCTTCCTGGGGGGGGATCAGCCCCAGCATTTT CASSFLGGDQPQHF
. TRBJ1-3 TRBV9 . TGTGCCAGCAGCGCCGGGCCCTCAATAGGAAACACCATATATTTT CASSAGPSIGNTIYF
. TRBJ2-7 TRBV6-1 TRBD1 TGTGCCAGCAGTGAAGCGACAGGGAGCGAGCAGTACTTC CASSEATGSEQYF
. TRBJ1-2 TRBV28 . TGTGCCAGCAGTTTATACTCAGGGATGGGCTACACCTTC CASSLYSGMGYTF
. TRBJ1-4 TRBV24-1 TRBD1 TGTGCCACCAGGGGGACAGCCGATAATGAAAAACTGTTTTTT CATRGTADNEKLFF
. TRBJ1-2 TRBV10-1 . TGCGCGTTAGGGGAGAGATCCAACTATGGCTACACCTTC CALGERSNYGYTF
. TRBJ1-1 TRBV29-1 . TGCAGCGTTGTTGGGCGGTGGGGTGAAGCTTTCTTT CSVVGRWGEAFF
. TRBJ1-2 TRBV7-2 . TGTGCCAGCAGCCCGCCCGGGCCCAACTATGGCTACACCTTC CASSPPGPNYGYTF
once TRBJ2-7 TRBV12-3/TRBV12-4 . TGTGCCAGCGGTATGGGGAACGAGCAGTACTTC CASGMGNEQYF
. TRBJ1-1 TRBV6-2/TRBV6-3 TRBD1 TGTGCCAGCAGTTATGGGGGGACAGGGGCCAGCGGCACTGAAGCTTTCTTT CASSYGGTGASGTEAFF
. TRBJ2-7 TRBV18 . TGTGCCAGCTCACTGCGGGGTCACGAGCAGTACTTC CASSLRGHEQYF
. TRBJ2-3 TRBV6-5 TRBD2 TGTGCCAGCAGTTACGGGACTAGCGCAGATACGCAGTATTTT CASSYGTSADTQYF
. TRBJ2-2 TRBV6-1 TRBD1 TGTGCCAGCAGTGGGGGACAGAGGGCCAGCACCGGGGAGCTGTTTTTT CASSGGQRASTGELFF
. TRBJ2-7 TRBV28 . TGTGCCAGCAGTTCGCACCAGGGGTGGAAGGGGACCTACGAGCAGTACTTC CASSSHQGWKGTYEQYF
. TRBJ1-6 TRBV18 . TGTGCCAGCTCACCAAGCGTTACGTATAATTCACCCCTCCACTTT CASSPSVTYNSPLHF
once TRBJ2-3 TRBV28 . TGTGCCAGCAGTCCTTCGAGGGCGGGGAACACAGATACGCAGTATTTT CASSPSRAGNTDTQYF
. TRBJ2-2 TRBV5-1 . TGCGCCAGCAGCTTCAGGGGACCGGAAAACACCGGGGAGCTGTTTTTT CASSFRGPENTGELFF
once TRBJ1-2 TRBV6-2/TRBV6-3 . TGTGCCAGCAGTTACGCCCACACAGTGCCTGGGTATGGCTACACCTTC CASSYAHTVPGYGYTF
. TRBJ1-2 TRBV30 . TGTGCCGCGAGACAGGTCTATGCGGGCTACACCTTC CAARQVYAGYTF
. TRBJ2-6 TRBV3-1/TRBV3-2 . TGTGCCAGCAGCCACTCGACAGGCTCTGGGGCCAACGTCCTGACTTTC CASSHSTGSGANVLTF
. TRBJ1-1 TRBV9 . TGTGCCAGCAGCCCTCGAATAGGGGCTGAAGCTTTCTTT CASSPRIGAEAFF
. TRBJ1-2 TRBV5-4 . TGTGCCAGCAGCTTCCAGGAGAGCTATGGCTACACCTTC CASSFQESYGYTF
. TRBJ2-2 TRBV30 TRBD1 TGTGCCTGGAACGGACAGGGGAACACCGGGGAGCTGTTTTTT CAWNGQGNTGELFF
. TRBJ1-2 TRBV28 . TGTGCCAGCAGTTTAGGCAGCCTGTACTTTGGCTACACCTTC CASSLGSLYFGYTF
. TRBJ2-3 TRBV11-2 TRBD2 TGTGCCAGCAGCTCCCTAGCGGGGGGTCGGGATACGCAGTATTTT CASSSLAGGRDTQYF
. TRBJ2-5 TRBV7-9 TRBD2 TGTGCCAGCAGCCCCCTAGCGGGGGTCCAAGAGACCCAGTACTTC CASSPLAGVQETQYF
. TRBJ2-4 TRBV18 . TGTGCCAGCTCACCACGGAGGGCGACAGGAGGGGAAAACATTCAGTACTTC CASSPRRATGGENIQYF
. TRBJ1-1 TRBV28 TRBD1 TGTGCCAGCAGAAGGGTAGGACAGGGGGCCTCCACTGAAGCTTTCTTT CASRRVGQGASTEAFF
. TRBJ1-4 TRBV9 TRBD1 TGTGCCAGCAGCGGGGGACAGGGGAATGAAAAACTGTTTTTT CASSGGQGNEKLFF
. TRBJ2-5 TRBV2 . TGTGCCAGCAGCTTTTCATCCGGGACGGGAAAAGGGACCCAGTACTTC CASSFSSGTGKGTQYF
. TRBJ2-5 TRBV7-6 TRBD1 TGTGCCAGCAGCTTATGGCCGGGGACAGGGCAAGAGACCCAGTACTTC CASSLWPGTGQETQYF
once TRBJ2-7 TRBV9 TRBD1 TGTGCCAGCAGCGTAGACCCGACAGGGGAATACGAGCAGTACTTC CASSVDPTGEYEQYF
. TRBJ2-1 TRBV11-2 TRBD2 TGTGCCAGCAGCCCGAGACTAGCGGGGGGGCAAGATGAGCAGTTCTTC CASSPRLAGGQDEQFF
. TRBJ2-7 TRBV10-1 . TGCGCCAGCAGTGAGGGACCGAACCCCAACGAGCAGTACTTC CASSEGPNPNEQYF
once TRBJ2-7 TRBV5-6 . TGTGCCAGCAGCTCGGATATGGACGGGTACGAGCAGTACTTC CASSSDMDGYEQYF
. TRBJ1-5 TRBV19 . TGTGCCAGTATCCCCAGGGGGCCCCAGCATTTT CASIPRGPQHF
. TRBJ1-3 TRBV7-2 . TGTGCCAGCAGCTTTCAGGGGTTCTCTGGAAACACCATATATTTT CASSFQGFSGNTIYF
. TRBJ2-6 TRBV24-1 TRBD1 TGTGCCACCGTTCTACAGGGGGCGCGGGGGGCCAACGTCCTGACTTTC CATVLQGARGANVLTF
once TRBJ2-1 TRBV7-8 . TGTGCCAGCAGTCCCCGGGTGAGCAAGCAGTTCTTC CASSPRVSKQFF
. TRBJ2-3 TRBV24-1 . TGTGCCACCGGGGATTCAATGGACGGTTCTAGCACAGATACGCAGTATTTT CATGDSMDGSSTDTQYF
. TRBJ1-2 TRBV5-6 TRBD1 TGTGCCAGCAGCTTGGGGACAGGGGGCTATGTGAACTATGGCTACACCTTC CASSLGTGGYVNYGYTF
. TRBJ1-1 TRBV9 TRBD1 TGTGCCAGCAGCGTAGACGCAGGGGGGAACACTGAAGCTTTCTTT CASSVDAGGNTEAFF
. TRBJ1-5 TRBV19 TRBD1 TGTGCCAGTAGTAGGACAGGGACGAGCAATCAGCCCCAGCATTTT CASSRTGTSNQPQHF
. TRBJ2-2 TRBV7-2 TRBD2 TGTGCCAGCAGCCCCTCGAGACTAGCGGGGGGCACCGGGGAGCTGTTTTTT CASSPSRLAGGTGELFF
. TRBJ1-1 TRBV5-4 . TGTGCCGGTTTTGCCTGGGGGCAGGGGTCTGAAGCTTTCTTT CAGFAWGQGSEAFF
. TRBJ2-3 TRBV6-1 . TGTGCCAGCAGTGAATCAGATACGCAGTATTTT CASSESDTQYF
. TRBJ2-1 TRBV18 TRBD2 TGTGCCAGCTCACTCGGCCTAGCGGGGTACAATGAGCAGTTCTTC CASSLGLAGYNEQFF
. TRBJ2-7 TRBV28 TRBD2 TGTGCCAGCAGTCCGATAGCGGGGGGCTACTACGAGCAGTACTTC CASSPIAGGYYEQYF